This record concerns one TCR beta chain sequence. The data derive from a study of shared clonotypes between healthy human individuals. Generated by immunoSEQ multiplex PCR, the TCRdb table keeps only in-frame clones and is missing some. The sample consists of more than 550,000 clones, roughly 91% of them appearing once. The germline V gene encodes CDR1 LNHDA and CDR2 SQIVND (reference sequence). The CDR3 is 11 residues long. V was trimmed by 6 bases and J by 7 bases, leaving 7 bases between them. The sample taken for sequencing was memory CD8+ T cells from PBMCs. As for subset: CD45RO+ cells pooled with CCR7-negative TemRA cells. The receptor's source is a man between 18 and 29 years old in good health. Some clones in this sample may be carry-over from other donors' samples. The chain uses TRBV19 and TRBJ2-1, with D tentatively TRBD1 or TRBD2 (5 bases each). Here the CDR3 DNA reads TGTGCCAGTAGGTGGGGGAATGAGCAGTTCTTC. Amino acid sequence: CASRWGNEQFF.